The 15 T cell receptor beta chains presented below share a single source sample, sequenced in a study of cytomegalovirus exposure and HLA in healthy donors. The PCR employed 60 Vbeta primers together with 13 Jbeta primers. Sequenced by immunoSEQ multiplex PCR; TCRdb stores in-frame clones only, minus some. The sample yields about 160,000 clones, approximately 81% seen once. The sequencing input was PBMCs. The source of these receptors is a woman aged 25 to 39 in good health and CMV-seropositive.

V is TRBV7-2 and J is TRBJ2-2; 8 bases align to TRBD2. Trimming took 4 bases from V and 4 from J; bases not matched to a gene: 8. The CDR3 runs to 16 residues. The germline V gene has CDR1 SGHTA and CDR2 FQGNSA. DNA of the CDR3: TGTGCCAGCAGCTCTGCCTGGACTAGCACCACCGGGGAGCTGTTTTTT. This gives the protein CASSSAWTSTTGELFF.

The rearrangement uses TRBV5-1 and TRBJ2-5; TRBD1 might be the D (5 bases). The CDR3 sequence is 13 residues long. V dropped 4 bases and J dropped 2 bases, with 9 bases sitting between them. The germline CDR1 and CDR2 sequences are SGHRS and YFSETQ. The CDR3 region has the DNA TGCGCCAGCAGCCCGACAGCTCAAGAGACCCAGTACTTC. Translation: CASSPTAQETQYF.

This chain joins TRBV5-1 and TRBJ1-4, with a tentative D call TRBD1 (5 bases). Germline V gene data show CDR1 as SGHRS and CDR2 as YFSETQ. The CDR3 runs to 14 residues. V dropped 4 bases and J dropped 5 bases, with 12 bases sitting between them. The CDR3 coding sequence is TGCGCCAGCAGCCGAGACAGTCAAAATGAAAAACTGTTTTTT. Translated, it gives CASSRDSQNEKLFF.

CDR3 in DNA: TGTGCCGGCACGGTATCCTCTGGAAACACCATATATTTT. Amino acid sequence: CAGTVSSGNTIYF. V and J are TRBV6-1 and TRBJ1-3; D not resolved. Germline CDR1 MNHNS, CDR2 SASEGT. CDR3 length equals 13 residues. The V end lost 11 bases, the J end lost 0 bases, and 11 bases lay between the germline ends.

The V and J genes are TRBV6-6 and TRBJ2-7; D might be TRBD2 (5 bases). Germline CDR1 MNHNY, CDR2 SVGAGI (reference sequence). Between the trimmed V and J ends, which lost 6 bases and 1 base, there was a span of 13 bases. The CDR3 contains 14 residues. CDR3 sequence reads: CASSRSTGSYEQYF. In DNA, the CDR3 is TGTGCCAGCAGCCGATCTACGGGATCCTACGAGCAGTACTTC.

The chain combines TRBV4-3 with TRBJ1-4, with 8 nucleotides matching TRBD1. This CDR3 has 15 amino acids. V was clipped by 4 bases and J by 5 bases; unmatched bases: 6. Germline V lookup: CDR1 LGHNA, CDR2 YSLEER. DNA of the CDR3: TGCGCCAGCAGCCCTCACAGGGGGACGAATGAAAAACTGTTTTTT. Translating it yields CASSPHRGTNEKLFF.

This chain links TRBV6-5 with TRBJ1-5; no firm D call. Germline values: CDR1 MNHEY, CDR2 SVGAGI. Trimming took off 0 bases at V and 7 bases at J, with 13 bases between the two ends. CDR3 length equals 15 residues. The CDR3 nucleotides are TGTGCCAGCAGTTACTCGAGGAGTCTCGGACAGCCCCAGCATTTT. Its translation is CASSYSRSLGQPQHF.

The V call is TRBV7-9, the J call TRBJ1-4; 9 bases line up with TRBD1. This CDR3 spans 14 amino acids. J gave up 5 bases and V 5 bases, and 3 bases lay outside the gene matches. The V gene's germline CDR1 is SEHNR and CDR2 FQNEAQ (reference sequence). As DNA, the CDR3 is TGTGCCAGCAGCCCCGGGACAGGGAATGAAAAACTGTTTTTT. It specifies CASSPGTGNEKLFF.

V is TRBV18 and J is TRBJ2-7, with D possibly TRBD2 on 6 matching bases. CDR3 length: 18 amino acids. V shed 1 base and J shed 0 bases, with 19 bases lying between them. Germline-derived CDR1 and CDR2 are KGHSH and LQKENI. The CDR3 here is CASSPLGLRDSNSYEQYF. CDR3 bases: TGTGCCAGCTCACCACTAGGTTTACGGGACTCCAACTCCTACGAGCAGTACTTC.

The V call is TRBV27, the J call TRBJ2-3; 7 bases are shared with TRBD1. V lost 6 bases and J lost 4; bases outside the gene matches: 4. This CDR3 comprises 13 residues. CDR1 is MNHEY, CDR2 SMNVEV, per germline (reference sequence). The CDR3 sequence: CASRAQGPDTQYF. DNA of the CDR3: TGTGCCAGCAGAGCACAGGGGCCAGATACGCAGTATTTT.

The chain links TRBV5-1 to TRBJ1-3; 7 bases match TRBD1. CDR1 is SGHRS and CDR2 is YFSETQ in the germline V gene. V shed 1 base, J shed 3 bases, and the junction held 4 bases outside the gene matches. The CDR3 has 15 amino acids. The CDR3 DNA reads TGCGCCAGCAGCTTGACTGGGACAGTTGGAAACACCATATATTTT. It translates to CASSLTGTVGNTIYF.

The gene calls are TRBV30 and TRBJ2-6, with D possibly TRBD2 on 5 matching bases. The CDR3 runs to 16 residues. Germline assignment: CDR1 GTSNPN and CDR2 SVGIG (reference sequence). Trimming took 6 bases from V and 0 from J, leaving 15 bases between them. The CDR3 is CACKPGKFSGANVLTF. The CDR3 region has the DNA TGTGCCTGCAAGCCGGGAAAGTTCTCTGGGGCCAACGTCCTGACTTTC.

The chain has TRBV4-3 and TRBJ2-7; no firm D call. Looked up from germline, CDR1 is LGHNA and CDR2 is YSLEER. The CDR3 spans 14 residues. V was clipped by 3 bases and J by 0 bases, with 9 bases between them. CDR3 protein: CASSQVLSSYEQYF. CDR3 sequence (DNA): TGCGCCAGCAGCCAGGTCCTCAGCTCCTACGAGCAGTACTTC.

This chain uses TRBV4-2 with TRBJ2-5; no definite D call. V was trimmed by 0 bases and J by 1 base, leaving 9 bases between them. The CDR3 sequence is 15 residues long. Germline V gives CDR1 LGHNA, CDR2 YNFKEQ. Here the CDR3 reads CASSQDGITQETQYF. For the CDR3, the DNA is TGTGCCAGCAGCCAAGATGGCATAACCCAAGAGACCCAGTACTTC.

V is TRBV28 and J is TRBJ1-6, with D perhaps TRBD1 (6 bases). V was trimmed by 7 bases and J by 13 bases, leaving 26 bases between them. This CDR3 spans 16 amino acids. The germline V gene has CDR1 MDHEN and CDR2 SYDVKM. The CDR3 is CASITGDFLGGGPLHF. CDR3 sequence (DNA): TGTGCCAGCATAACCGGCGACTTTCTAGGGGGGGGGCCCCTCCACTTT.